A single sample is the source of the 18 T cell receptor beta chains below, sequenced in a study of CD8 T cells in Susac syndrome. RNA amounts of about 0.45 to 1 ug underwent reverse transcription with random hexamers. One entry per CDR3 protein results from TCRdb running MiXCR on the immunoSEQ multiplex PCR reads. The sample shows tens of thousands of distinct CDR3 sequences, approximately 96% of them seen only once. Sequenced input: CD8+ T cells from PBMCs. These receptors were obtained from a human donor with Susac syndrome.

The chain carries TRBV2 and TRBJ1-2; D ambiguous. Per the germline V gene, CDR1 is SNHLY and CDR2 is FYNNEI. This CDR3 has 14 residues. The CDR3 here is CASIEGGEDYGYTF. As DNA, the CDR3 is TGTGCAAGTATCGAGGGTGGGGAGGACTATGGCTACACCTTC.

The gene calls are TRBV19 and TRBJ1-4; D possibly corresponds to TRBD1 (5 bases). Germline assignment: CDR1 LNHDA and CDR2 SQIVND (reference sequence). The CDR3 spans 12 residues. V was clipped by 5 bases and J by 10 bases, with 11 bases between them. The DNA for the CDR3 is TGTGCCAGTAGTCCCCGGGACGGAAAACTGTTTTTT. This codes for CASSPRDGKLFF. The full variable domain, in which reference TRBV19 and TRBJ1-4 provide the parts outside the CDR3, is DGGITQSPKYLFRKEGQNVTLSCEQNLNHDAMYWYRQDPGQGLRLIYYSQIVNDFQKGDIAEGYSVSREKKESFPLTVTSAQKNPTAFYLCASSPRDGKLFFGSGTQLSVL.

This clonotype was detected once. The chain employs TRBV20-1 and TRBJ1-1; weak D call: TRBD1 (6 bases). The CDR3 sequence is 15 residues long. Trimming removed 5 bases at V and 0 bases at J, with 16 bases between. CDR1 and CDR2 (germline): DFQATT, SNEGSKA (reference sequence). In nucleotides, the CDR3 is TGCAGTGCTCGACAGCGGGGGGCTATGAACACTGAAGCTTTCTTT. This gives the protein CSARQRGAMNTEAFF.

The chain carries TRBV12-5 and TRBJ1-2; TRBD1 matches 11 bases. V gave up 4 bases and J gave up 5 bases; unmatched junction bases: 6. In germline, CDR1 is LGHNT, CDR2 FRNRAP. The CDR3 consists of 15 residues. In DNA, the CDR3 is TGTGCTAGTGGTTCGCCGGGGGACAGGGGGTATGGCTACACCTTC. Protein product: CASGSPGDRGYGYTF.

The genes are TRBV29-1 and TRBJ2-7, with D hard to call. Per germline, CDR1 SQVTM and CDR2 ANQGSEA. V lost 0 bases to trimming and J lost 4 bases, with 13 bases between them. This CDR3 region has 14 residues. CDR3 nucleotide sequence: TGCAGCGTTGAAGATTCCACAGATTCGTACGAGCAGTACTTC. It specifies CSVEDSTDSYEQYF.

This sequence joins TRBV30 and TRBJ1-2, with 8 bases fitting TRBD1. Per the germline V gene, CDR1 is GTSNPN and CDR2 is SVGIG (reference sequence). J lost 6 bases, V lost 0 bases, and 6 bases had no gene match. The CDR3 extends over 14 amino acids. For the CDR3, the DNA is TGTGCCTGGAGTGTCCAGACAGGGGTGAATGGCTACACCTTC. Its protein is CAWSVQTGVNGYTF.

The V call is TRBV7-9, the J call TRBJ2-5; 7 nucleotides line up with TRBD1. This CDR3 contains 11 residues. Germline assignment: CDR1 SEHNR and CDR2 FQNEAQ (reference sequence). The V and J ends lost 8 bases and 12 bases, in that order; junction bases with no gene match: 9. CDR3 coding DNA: TGTGCCAGCTCTATCCCCGGACAGGAGTACTTC. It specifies CASSIPGQEYF. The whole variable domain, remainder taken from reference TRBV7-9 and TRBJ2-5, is DTGVSQNPRHKITKRGQNVTFRCDPISEHNRLYWYRQTLGQGPEFLTYFQNEAQLEKSRLLSDRFSAERPKGSFSTLEIQRTEQGDSAMYLCASSIPGQEYFGPGTRLLVL.

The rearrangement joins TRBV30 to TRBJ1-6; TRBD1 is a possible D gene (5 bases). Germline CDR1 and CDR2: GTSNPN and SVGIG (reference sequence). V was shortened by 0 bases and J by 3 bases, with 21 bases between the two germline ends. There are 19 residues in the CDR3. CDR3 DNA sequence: TGTGCCTGGAGTGTACCCACTCAGGGTCCGGGAGACTATAATTCACCCCTCCACTTT. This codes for CAWSVPTQGPGDYNSPLHF.

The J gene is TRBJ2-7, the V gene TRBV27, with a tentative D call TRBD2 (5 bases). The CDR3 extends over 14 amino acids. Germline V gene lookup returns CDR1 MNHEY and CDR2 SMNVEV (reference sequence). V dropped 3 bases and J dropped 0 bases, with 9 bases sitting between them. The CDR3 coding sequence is TGTGCCAGCAGTTTTAGAGGGTCCTCCTACGAGCAGTACTTC. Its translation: CASSFRGSSYEQYF.

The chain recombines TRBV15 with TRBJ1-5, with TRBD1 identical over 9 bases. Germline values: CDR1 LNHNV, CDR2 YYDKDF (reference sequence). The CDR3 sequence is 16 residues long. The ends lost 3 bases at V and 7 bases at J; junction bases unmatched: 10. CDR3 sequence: CATSRTSGTGRQPQHF. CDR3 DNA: TGTGCCACCAGCAGGACCTCCGGGACAGGGAGGCAGCCCCAGCATTTT.

For the CDR3, the DNA is TGTGCCAGCAGCTTGGGACTAGCGGTACAAGAGACCCAGTACTTC. Protein: CASSLGLAVQETQYF. V gene TRBV5-4 combines with J gene TRBJ2-5; TRBD2 aligns across 9 bases. The CDR3 is 15 amino acids. Trimming took 0 bases from V and 2 from J; bases not matched to a gene: 2. Per germline, CDR1 SGHNT and CDR2 YYREEE (reference sequence).

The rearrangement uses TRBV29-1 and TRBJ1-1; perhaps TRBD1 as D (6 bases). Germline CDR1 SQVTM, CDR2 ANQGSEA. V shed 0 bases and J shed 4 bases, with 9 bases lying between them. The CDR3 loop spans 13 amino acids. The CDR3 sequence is CSVEEWGATEAFF. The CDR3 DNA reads TGCAGCGTTGAAGAGTGGGGGGCCACTGAAGCTTTCTTT.

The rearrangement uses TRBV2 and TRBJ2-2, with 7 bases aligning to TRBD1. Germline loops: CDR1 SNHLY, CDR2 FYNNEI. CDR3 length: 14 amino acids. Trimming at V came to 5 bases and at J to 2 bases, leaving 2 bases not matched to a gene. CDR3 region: CASSRDSNTGELFF. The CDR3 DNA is TGTGCCAGCAGTCGGGACAGCAACACCGGGGAGCTGTTTTTT.

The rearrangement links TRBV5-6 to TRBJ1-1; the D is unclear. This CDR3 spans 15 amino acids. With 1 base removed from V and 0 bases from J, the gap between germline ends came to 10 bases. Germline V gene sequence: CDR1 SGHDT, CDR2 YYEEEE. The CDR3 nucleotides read TGTGCCAGCAGCTTGACGGGGAGACTGAACACTGAAGCTTTCTTT. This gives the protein CASSLTGRLNTEAFF.

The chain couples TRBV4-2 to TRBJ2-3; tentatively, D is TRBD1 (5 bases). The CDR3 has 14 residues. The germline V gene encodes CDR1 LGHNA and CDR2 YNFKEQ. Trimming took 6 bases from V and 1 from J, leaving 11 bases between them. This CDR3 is CASSNGRGTDTQYF. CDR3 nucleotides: TGTGCCAGCAGTAATGGCAGGGGCACAGATACGCAGTATTTT.

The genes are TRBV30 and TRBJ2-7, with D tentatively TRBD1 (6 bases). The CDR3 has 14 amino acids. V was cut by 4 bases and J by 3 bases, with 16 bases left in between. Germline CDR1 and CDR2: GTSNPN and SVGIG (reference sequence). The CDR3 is CAWKGDTRVYEQYF. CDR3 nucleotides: TGTGCCTGGAAGGGGGATACACGAGTCTACGAGCAGTACTTC.

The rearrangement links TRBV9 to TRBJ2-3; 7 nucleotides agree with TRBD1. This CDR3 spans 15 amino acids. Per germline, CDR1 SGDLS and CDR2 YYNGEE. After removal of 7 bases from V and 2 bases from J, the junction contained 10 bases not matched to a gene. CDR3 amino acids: CASALGQVFTDTQYF. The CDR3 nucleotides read TGTGCCAGCGCCTTAGGACAGGTTTTCACAGATACGCAGTATTTT.

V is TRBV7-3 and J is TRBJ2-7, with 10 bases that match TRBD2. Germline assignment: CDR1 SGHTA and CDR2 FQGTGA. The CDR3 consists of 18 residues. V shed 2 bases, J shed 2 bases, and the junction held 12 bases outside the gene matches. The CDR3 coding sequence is TGTGCCAGCAGCTTAGGGACCTTAGGACTAGCGGATACCTACGAGCAGTACTTC. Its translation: CASSLGTLGLADTYEQYF.